What follows are 18 T cell receptor beta chains derived from one specimen sequenced in a study of shared clonotypes between healthy human individuals. Method: immunoSEQ multiplex PCR; TCRdb's copy keeps in-frame clones and lacks some. The sample records over a million clones, roughly 96% being singletons. The sequencing sample was made of naive CD4+ T cells sorted from blood. Subset noted: CD45RA+ positively selected. The receptor source for this set is a man aged 25 to 40 in good health.

The chain carries TRBV7-9 and TRBJ2-1; 7 nucleotides agree with TRBD1. After removal of 6 bases from V and 4 bases from J, the junction contained 12 bases not matched to a gene. The germline V gene has CDR1 SEHNR and CDR2 FQNEAQ (reference sequence). This CDR3 contains 16 residues. In DNA form, the CDR3 reads TGTGCCAGCAGTATACAAACAGGGGCGATTTACAATGAGCAGTTCTTC. Translated, it gives CASSIQTGAIYNEQFF.

Here the CDR3 reads CASGLAGAGEQYF. Written as DNA, the CDR3 is TGTGCCAGCGGACTAGCGGGAGCGGGCGAGCAGTACTTC. The V gene is TRBV19, the J gene TRBJ2-7, with 13 bases aligning to TRBD2. The CDR3 contains 13 residues. The germline V gene has CDR1 LNHDA and CDR2 SQIVND (reference sequence). The V segment lost 9 bases and the J segment 6 bases; nucleotides outside the gene matches: 5.

This chain uses TRBV6-5 with TRBJ1-2, with D uncertain. The V and J ends lost 6 bases and 6 bases respectively, with 14 bases between them. Germline-derived CDR1 and CDR2 are MNHEY and SVGAGI. The CDR3 extends over 13 amino acids. Here the CDR3 DNA reads TGTGCCAGCAGGAGGGCAGCTCTGGATGGCTACACCTTC. Translation: CASRRAALDGYTF.

This clone was observed a handful of times. The rearrangement joins TRBV21-1 to TRBJ1-5. TRBV21-1 is given as a pseudogene. CDR3 size: 15 residues. The CDR3 sequence: CASSKGDDMSQPQHF. CDR3 DNA sequence: TGTGCCAGCAGCAAAGGGGACGATATGTCGCAGCCCCAGCATTTT.

The gene calls are TRBV6-6 and TRBJ1-3, with unresolved D. V dropped 0 bases and J dropped 9 bases, with 9 bases sitting between them. CDR3 size: 13 residues. Germline loops: CDR1 MNHNY, CDR2 SVGAGI (reference sequence). In nucleotides, the CDR3 is TGTGCCAGCAGTTACTCGGGAGTGTCCACCATATATTTT. Translated, it gives CASSYSGVSTIYF.

This clone was recorded only once. V usage is TRBV7-9 and J usage is TRBJ2-1; D remains unclear. Trimming cost V 5 bases and J 12 bases, with 20 bases left between them. The CDR3 runs 14 residues. CDR1 is SEHNR and CDR2 is FQNEAQ in the germline V gene (reference sequence). The CDR3 coding sequence is TGTGCCAGCAGCCCCCCGGGCGACCCAACGGGGCAGTTCTTC. This sequence encodes CASSPPGDPTGQFF.

This chain links TRBV18 with TRBJ2-7, with D maybe TRBD1 (6 bases). V shed 3 bases and J shed 6 bases, with 12 bases lying between them. The CDR3 runs to 13 residues. In germline, CDR1 is KGHSH, CDR2 LQKENI. The CDR3 is CASSPPGATEQYF. The CDR3 nucleotides are TGTGCCAGCTCACCTCCAGGGGCAACCGAGCAGTACTTC.

The chain has TRBV9 and TRBJ2-1; 11 positions agree with TRBD1. The V and J ends lost 4 bases and 3 bases, in that order; junction bases with no gene match: 3. The germline V gene has CDR1 SGDLS and CDR2 YYNGEE. CDR3 size: 15 residues. Here the CDR3 DNA reads TGTGCCAGCAGCCTGGACAGGGGGCTCTACAATGAGCAGTTCTTC. Its translation is CASSLDRGLYNEQFF.

The V call is TRBV7-2, the J call TRBJ2-1; the D gene is possibly TRBD2 (5 bases). CDR3 length: 16 amino acids. V lost 1 base and J lost 5, with 15 bases in between. Germline loops: CDR1 SGHTA, CDR2 FQGNSA. CDR3: CASSLVIGEGNNEQFF. The CDR3 DNA sequence: TGTGCCAGCAGCTTAGTAATAGGTGAGGGAAACAATGAGCAGTTCTTC.

As for this clone: One end of the junction is discordant with germline, which a read error may explain. The chain couples TRBV28 to TRBJ2-5; possibly TRBD1 or TRBD2 for D (5 bases each). Germline CDR1 is MDHEN and CDR2 is SYDVKM. The CDR3 has 12 residues. The CDR3 bases are TGTGCCAGCAGTTTGGGACCCTCCAACTCGCACTTC. Protein product: CASSLGPSNSHF.

The J gene is TRBJ2-7, the V gene TRBV10-2; D might be TRBD2 (5 bases). This CDR3 has 14 amino acids. Trimming took off 7 bases at V and 1 base at J, with 14 bases between the two ends. Germline CDR1 is WSHSY and CDR2 is SAAADI. CDR3 residues: CASTQVRGSYEQYF. The DNA of the CDR3 is TGCGCCAGCACCCAAGTACGGGGTTCCTACGAGCAGTACTTC.

V usage is TRBV15 and J usage is TRBJ1-5; D is possibly TRBD1 (6 bases). Germline loops: CDR1 LNHNV, CDR2 YYDKDF (reference sequence). The CDR3 is made up of 20 amino acids. The V end lost 1 base, the J end lost 0 bases, and 22 bases lay between the germline ends. DNA of the CDR3: TGTGCCACCAGCAGAGGAACCGGGACAAAAAATTACTATAGCAATCAGCCCCAGCATTTT. The encoded protein is CATSRGTGTKNYYSNQPQHF.

This chain joins TRBV11-1 and TRBJ2-7; possibly TRBD1 for D (6 bases). The CDR3 runs to 15 residues. Germline CDR1 and CDR2: SGHAT and FQDESV (reference sequence). The V end was cut by 1 base, the J end by 2 bases, with 12 bases between. In DNA form, the CDR3 reads TGTGCCAGCAGCTTAGGGGAGACAGGTCCCTACGAGCAGTACTTC. Its translation: CASSLGETGPYEQYF.

The V call is TRBV7-3, the J call TRBJ1-1; 8 bases are a match to TRBD1. In germline, CDR1 is SGHTA, CDR2 FQGTGA. CDR3 length: 14 residues. Germline trimming cut 3 bases from V and 1 base from J; bases unmatched to any gene: 1. CDR3 protein: CASSLTGANTEAFF. CDR3 DNA: TGTGCCAGCAGCTTGACAGGGGCGAACACTGAAGCTTTCTTT.

The chain uses TRBV7-9 and TRBJ1-1, with TRBD1 as a possible D gene (6 bases). This CDR3 spans 17 amino acids. V shed 1 base and J shed 1 base, with 16 bases lying between them. CDR1 and CDR2 (germline): SEHNR, FQNEAQ (reference sequence). This CDR3 reads CASSLDLTGRRNTEAFF. CDR3 in DNA: TGTGCCAGCAGCTTAGACCTCACAGGGCGTCGGAACACTGAAGCTTTCTTT.

Written as DNA, the CDR3 is TGTGCCAGCAGTGTATTTGGGATCAATCAGCCCCAGCATTTT. As protein: CASSVFGINQPQHF. The chain is built from TRBV2 and TRBJ1-5; D is ambiguous. Germline V gives CDR1 SNHLY, CDR2 FYNNEI. Trimming removed 4 bases from V and 3 bases from J, with 10 bases in between. This CDR3 region has 14 residues.

The chain has TRBV11-2 and TRBJ2-3, with no clear D. Germline CDR1 SGHAT, CDR2 FQNNGV. The CDR3 totals 13 residues. V was trimmed by 0 bases and J by 11 bases, leaving 12 bases between them. This CDR3 is CASSLELVLEQYF. The CDR3 DNA reads TGTGCCAGCAGCTTAGAGTTGGTGCTTGAGCAGTATTTT.

The V call is TRBV29-1, the J call TRBJ1-1; D gene uncertain. V gave up 6 bases and J gave up 10 bases, with 12 bases separating them. The CDR3 runs 10 residues. The germline V gene encodes CDR1 SQVTM and CDR2 ANQGSEA. Here the CDR3 DNA reads TGCAGCGTAGCGGAGGTAAGAGCTTTCTTT. This gives the protein CSVAEVRAFF. Full variable domain (outside the CDR3, taken from reference TRBV29-1 and TRBJ1-1): SAVISQKPSRDICQRGTSLTIQCQVDSQVTMMFWYRQQPGQSLTLIATANQGSEATYESGFVIDKFPISRPNLTFSTLTVSNMSPEDSSIYLCSVAEVRAFFGQGTRLTVV.